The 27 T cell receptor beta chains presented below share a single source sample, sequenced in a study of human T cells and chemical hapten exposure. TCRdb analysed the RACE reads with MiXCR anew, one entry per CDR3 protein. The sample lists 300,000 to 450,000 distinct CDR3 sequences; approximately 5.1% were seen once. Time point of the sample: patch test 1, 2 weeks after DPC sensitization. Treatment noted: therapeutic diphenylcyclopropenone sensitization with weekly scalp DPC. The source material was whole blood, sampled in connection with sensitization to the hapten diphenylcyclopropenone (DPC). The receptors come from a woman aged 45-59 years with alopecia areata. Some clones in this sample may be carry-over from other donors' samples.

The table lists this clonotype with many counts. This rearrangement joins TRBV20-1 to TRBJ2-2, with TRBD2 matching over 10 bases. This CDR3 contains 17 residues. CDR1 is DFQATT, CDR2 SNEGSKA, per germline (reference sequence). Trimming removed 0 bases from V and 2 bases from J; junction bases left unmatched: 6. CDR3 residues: CSARDLSGRGNTGELFF. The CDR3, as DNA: TGCAGTGCTAGAGATTTAAGCGGGAGGGGTAACACCGGGGAGCTGTTTTTT.

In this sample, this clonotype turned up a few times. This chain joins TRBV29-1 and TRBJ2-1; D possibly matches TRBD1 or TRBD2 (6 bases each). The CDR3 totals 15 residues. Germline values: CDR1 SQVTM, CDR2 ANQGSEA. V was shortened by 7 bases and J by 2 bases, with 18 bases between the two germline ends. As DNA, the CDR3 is TGCAGCGGAACGTTCGGAGGGGGACCCTACAATGAGCAGTTCTTC. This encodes CSGTFGGGPYNEQFF.

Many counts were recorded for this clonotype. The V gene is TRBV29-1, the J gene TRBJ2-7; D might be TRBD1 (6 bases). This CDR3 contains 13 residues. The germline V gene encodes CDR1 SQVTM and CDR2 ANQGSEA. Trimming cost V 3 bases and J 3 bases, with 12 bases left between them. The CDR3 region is CSVEIGRGYEQYF. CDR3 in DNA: TGCAGCGTTGAGATCGGCAGGGGCTACGAGCAGTACTTC.

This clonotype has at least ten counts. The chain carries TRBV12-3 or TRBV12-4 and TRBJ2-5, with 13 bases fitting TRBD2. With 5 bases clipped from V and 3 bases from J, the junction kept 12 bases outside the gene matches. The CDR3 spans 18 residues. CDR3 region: CASSTRTSGGLYEETQYF. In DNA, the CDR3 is TGTGCCAGCAGTACTCGGACTAGCGGGGGCCTATATGAAGAGACCCAGTACTTC.

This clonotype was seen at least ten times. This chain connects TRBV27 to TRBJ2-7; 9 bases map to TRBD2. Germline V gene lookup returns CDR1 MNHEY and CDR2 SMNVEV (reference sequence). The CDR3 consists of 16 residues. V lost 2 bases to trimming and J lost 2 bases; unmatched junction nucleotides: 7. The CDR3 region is CASSLRLAGPAYEQYF. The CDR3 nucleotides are TGTGCCAGCAGTTTACGTCTAGCGGGACCAGCCTACGAGCAGTACTTC.

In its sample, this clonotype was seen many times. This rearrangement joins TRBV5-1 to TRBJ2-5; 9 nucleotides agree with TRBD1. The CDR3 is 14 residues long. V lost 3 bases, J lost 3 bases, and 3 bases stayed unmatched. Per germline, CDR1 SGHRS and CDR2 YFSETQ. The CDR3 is CASSYGTGKETQYF. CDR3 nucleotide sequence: TGCGCCAGCAGCTATGGGACAGGGAAAGAGACCCAGTACTTC.

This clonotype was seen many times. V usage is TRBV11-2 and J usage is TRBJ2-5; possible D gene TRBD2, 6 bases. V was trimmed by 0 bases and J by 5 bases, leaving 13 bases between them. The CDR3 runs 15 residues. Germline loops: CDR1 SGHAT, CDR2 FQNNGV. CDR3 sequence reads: CASSLDNGSQETQYF. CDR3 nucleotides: TGTGCCAGCAGCTTAGATAACGGGAGCCAGGAGACCCAGTACTTC.

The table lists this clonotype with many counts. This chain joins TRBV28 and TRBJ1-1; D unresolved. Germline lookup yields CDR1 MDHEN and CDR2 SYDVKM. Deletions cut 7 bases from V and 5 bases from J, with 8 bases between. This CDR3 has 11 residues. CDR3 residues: CASTWATEAFF. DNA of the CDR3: TGTGCCAGCACATGGGCGACTGAAGCTTTCTTT.

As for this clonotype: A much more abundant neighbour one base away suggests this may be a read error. The chain's CDR3 is CASSTHPGTSTDTQYF. The CDR3 nucleotides are TGCGCCAGCAGCACCCACCCGGGGACTAGCACAGATACGCAGTATTTT. V usage is TRBV5-1 and J usage is TRBJ2-3; maybe TRBD2 (6 bases). V was shortened by 4 bases and J by 0 bases, with 15 bases between the two germline ends. The CDR3 runs 16 residues. CDR1 is SGHRS and CDR2 is YFSETQ in the germline V gene.

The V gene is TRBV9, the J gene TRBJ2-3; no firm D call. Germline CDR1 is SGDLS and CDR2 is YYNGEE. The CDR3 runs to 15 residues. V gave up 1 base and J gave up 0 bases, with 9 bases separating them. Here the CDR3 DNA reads TGTGCCAGCAGCGTAATGGCAGCTAGCACAGATACGCAGTATTTT. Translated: CASSVMAASTDTQYF.

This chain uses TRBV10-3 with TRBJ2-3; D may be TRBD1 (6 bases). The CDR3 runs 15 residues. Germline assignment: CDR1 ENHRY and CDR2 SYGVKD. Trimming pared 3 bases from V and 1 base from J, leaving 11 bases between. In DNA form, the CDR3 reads TGTGCCATCAGTGACCCCCCAGGGGGCACAGATACGCAGTATTTT. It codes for CAISDPPGGTDTQYF.

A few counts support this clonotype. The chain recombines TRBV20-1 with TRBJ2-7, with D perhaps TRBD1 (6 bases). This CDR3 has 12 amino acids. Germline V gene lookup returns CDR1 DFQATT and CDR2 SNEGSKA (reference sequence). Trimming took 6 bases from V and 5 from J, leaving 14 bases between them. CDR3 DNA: TGCAGTGCCCCACAGGGCCGCGACGAGCAGTACTTC. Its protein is CSAPQGRDEQYF.

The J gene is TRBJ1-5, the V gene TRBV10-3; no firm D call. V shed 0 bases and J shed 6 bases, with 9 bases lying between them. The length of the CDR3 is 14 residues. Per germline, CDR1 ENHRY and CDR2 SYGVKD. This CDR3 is CAISESTDSQPQHF. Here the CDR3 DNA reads TGTGCCATCAGTGAGTCGACGGATTCTCAGCCCCAGCATTTT.

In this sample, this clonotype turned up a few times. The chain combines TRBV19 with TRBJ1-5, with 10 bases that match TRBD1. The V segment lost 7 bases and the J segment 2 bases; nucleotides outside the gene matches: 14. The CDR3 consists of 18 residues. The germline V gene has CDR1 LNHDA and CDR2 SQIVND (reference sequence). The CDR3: CASTLTGGGEGGNQPQHF. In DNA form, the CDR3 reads TGTGCCAGTACTCTGACAGGGGGCGGGGAAGGCGGCAATCAGCCCCAGCATTTT.

CDR3 amino acids: CASSQTGDSYEQYF. The DNA for the CDR3 is TGCGCCAGCAGCCAGACAGGGGACTCCTACGAGCAGTACTTC. V usage is TRBV4-3 and J usage is TRBJ2-7, with 8 positions matching TRBD1. The V gene's germline CDR1 is LGHNA and CDR2 YSLEER. This CDR3 is built from 14 residues. V lost 3 bases and J lost 0; bases outside the gene matches: 1.

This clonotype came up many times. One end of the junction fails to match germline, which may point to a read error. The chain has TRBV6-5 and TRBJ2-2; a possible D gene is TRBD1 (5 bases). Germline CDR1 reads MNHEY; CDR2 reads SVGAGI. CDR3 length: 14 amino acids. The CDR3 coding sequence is TGTGCCAGCGGGGCTGGGGCGGTCACCTGGGAGCTGTTTTTT. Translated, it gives CASGAGAVTWELFF.

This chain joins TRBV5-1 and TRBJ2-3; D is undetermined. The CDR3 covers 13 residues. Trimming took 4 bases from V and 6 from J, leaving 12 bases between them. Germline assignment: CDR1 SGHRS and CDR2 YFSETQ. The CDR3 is CASSALVSDTQYF. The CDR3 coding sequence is TGCGCCAGCAGCGCCCTAGTTTCCGATACGCAGTATTTT.

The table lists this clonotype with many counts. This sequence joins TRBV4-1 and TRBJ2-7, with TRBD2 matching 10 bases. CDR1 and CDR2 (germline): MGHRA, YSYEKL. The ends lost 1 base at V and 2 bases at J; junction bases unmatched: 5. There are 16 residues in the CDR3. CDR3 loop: CASSQVASGGTYEQYF. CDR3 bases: TGCGCCAGCAGCCAAGTGGCTAGCGGGGGAACCTACGAGCAGTACTTC.

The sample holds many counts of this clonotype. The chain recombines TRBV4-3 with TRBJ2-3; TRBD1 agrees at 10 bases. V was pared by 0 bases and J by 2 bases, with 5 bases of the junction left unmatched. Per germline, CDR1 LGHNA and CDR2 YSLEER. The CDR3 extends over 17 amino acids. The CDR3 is CASSQDEGQGITDTQYF. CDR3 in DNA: TGCGCCAGCAGCCAAGATGAGGGACAGGGGATCACAGATACGCAGTATTTT.

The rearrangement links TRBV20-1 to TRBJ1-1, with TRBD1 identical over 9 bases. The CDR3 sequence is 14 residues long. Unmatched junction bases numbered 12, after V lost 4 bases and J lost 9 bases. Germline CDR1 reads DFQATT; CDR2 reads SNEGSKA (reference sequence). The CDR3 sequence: CSAKGHGDRDKAFF. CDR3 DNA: TGCAGTGCTAAGGGTCATGGGGACAGGGATAAAGCTTTCTTT.

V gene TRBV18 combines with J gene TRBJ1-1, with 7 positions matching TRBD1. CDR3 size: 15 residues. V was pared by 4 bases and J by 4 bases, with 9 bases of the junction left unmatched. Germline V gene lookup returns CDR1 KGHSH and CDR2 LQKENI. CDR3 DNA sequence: TGTGCCAGCTCACATCCCGGGACAGAGGGCACTGAAGCTTTCTTT. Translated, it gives CASSHPGTEGTEAFF.

For the CDR3, the DNA is TGTGCCAGCAGCCACACTCTCCGGGTCGTGGGGGTCTACGAGCAGTACTTC. This sequence encodes CASSHTLRVVGVYEQYF. This chain uses TRBV28 with TRBJ2-7; either TRBD1 or TRBD2 may fit D (5 bases each). V lost 6 bases and J 3 bases, leaving 24 bases between the germline ends. Per germline, CDR1 MDHEN and CDR2 SYDVKM. The CDR3 consists of 17 residues.

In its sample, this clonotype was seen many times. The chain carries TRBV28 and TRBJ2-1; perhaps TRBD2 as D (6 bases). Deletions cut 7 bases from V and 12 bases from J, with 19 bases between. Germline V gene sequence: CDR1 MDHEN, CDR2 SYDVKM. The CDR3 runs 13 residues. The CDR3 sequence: CASTFGGGVGQFF. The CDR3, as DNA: TGTGCCAGCACCTTTGGAGGAGGGGTCGGGCAGTTCTTC.

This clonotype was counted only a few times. CDR3 loop: CAWNLGSGRGEQFF. The CDR3 DNA reads TGTGCCTGGAATCTGGGTAGCGGGAGGGGTGAGCAGTTCTTC. V gene TRBV30 combines with J gene TRBJ2-1, with 11 bases fitting TRBD2. This CDR3 has 14 residues. Germline CDR1 GTSNPN, CDR2 SVGIG (reference sequence). The V segment lost 4 bases and the J segment 9 bases; nucleotides outside the gene matches: 8.

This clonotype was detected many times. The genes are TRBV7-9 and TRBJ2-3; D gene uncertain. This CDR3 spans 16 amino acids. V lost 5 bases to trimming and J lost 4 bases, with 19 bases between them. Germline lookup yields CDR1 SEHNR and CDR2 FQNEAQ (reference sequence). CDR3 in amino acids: CASSAASARLADTQYF. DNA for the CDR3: TGTGCCAGCAGCGCTGCCTCAGCGCGTCTCGCAGATACGCAGTATTTT.

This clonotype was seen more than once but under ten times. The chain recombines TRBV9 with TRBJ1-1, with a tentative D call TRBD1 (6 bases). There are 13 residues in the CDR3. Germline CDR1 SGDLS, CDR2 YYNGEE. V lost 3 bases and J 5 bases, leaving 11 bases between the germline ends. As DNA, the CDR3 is TGTGCCAGCAGCGGCGGGGGCTCGACTGAAGCTTTCTTT. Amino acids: CASSGGGSTEAFF. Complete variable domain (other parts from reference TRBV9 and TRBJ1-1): DSGVTQTPKHLITATGQRVTLRCSPRSGDLSVYWYQQSLDQGLQFLIQYYNGEERAKGNILERFSAQQFPDLHSELNLSSLELGDSALYFCASSGGGSTEAFFGQGTRLTVV.

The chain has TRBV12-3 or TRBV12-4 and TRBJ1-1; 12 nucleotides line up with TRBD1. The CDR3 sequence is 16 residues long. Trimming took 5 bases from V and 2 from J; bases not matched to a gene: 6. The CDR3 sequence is CASSPGQGAPNTEAFF. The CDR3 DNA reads TGTGCCAGCAGTCCGGGACAGGGGGCCCCAAACACTGAAGCTTTCTTT.